Sequencing of this T cell receptor (beta chain) was carried out in a study of T cell changes during pregnancy in multiple sclerosis. Libraries were prepared by immunoSEQ multiplex PCR; TCRdb keeps only in-frame clonotypes and omits some of them. The data show tens of thousands of clones, about 93% seen once. Looked up from germline, CDR1 is SQVTM and CDR2 is ANQGSEA. The germline V and J ends were trimmed by 5 bases and 0 bases, with 14 bases remaining between them. The CDR3 contains 15 residues. V and J are TRBV29-1 and TRBJ1-3, with a possible D match to TRBD1 (5 bases). This clonotype was obtained from a female donor with multiple sclerosis, enrolled in a pregnancy study. The sequenced sample was peripheral blood, obtained in the third trimester of pregnancy. The CDR3 loop is CSVRGGEGSGNTIYF. DNA of the CDR3: TGCAGCGTTCGTGGAGGGGAGGGCTCTGGAAACACCATATATTTT.